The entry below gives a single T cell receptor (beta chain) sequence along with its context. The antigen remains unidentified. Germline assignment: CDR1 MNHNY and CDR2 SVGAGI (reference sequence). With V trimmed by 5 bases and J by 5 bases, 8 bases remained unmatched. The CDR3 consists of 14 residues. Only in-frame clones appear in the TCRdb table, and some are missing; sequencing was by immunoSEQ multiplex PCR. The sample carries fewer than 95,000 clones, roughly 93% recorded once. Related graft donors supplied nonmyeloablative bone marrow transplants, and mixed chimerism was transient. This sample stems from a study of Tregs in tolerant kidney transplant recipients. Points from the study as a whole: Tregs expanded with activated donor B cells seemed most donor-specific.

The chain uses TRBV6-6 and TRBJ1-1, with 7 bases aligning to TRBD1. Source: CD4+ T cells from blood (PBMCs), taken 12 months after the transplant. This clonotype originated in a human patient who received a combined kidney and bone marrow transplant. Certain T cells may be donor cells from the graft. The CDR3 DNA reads TGTGCCAGCAGTAGCCCAGGGGGGAGTACTGAAGCTTTCTTT. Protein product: CASSSPGGSTEAFF.